The rows below give T cell receptor beta chains drawn from one sample of a study of long-term antiretroviral therapy in people with HIV. TCRdb's table, derived via immunoSEQ multiplex PCR, lists solely in-frame clones and lacks some. The table records roughly 42,000 clones, approximately 85% of them present only once. Source: unsorted PBMCs, taken 3.1 years after starting antiretroviral therapy. These receptors originate from a woman aged 50 to 60 with HIV. Each CDR3 is given with its conserved first and last residue. A D gene is named only where the DNA matches it firmly. Clone size is shown for a subset of rows, as once, few, many or a class of expanded clone.

v_gene	d_gene	j_gene	abundance	CDR3nt	CDR3aa
TRBV7-2	-	TRBJ1-5	-	TGTGCCAGCAGCTCAGATCATCAGCCCCAGCATTTT	CASSSDHQPQHF
TRBV11-2	TRBD1	TRBJ1-1	-	TGTGCCAGCAGCCAAGAGGGACAGGGGTTCCGTAACACTGAAGCTTTCTTT	CASSQEGQGFRNTEAFF
TRBV6-4	TRBD1	TRBJ1-2	-	TGTGCCAGCAGTGTCGACAGGGGGAACTATGGCTACACCTTC	CASSVDRGNYGYTF
TRBV7-9	-	TRBJ2-3	-	TGTGCCAGCAGCACGGGGACAGAGCGGGGGTTAGATACGCAGTATTTT	CASSTGTERGLDTQYF
TRBV12-5	-	TRBJ2-7	-	TGTGCTAGTGGTTTGGCCCAGGGCTACGAGCAGTACTTC	CASGLAQGYEQYF
TRBV4-1	-	TRBJ2-5	-	TGCGCCAGCAGCCAAGGTCCCCCTCCCTTGGGGGAGACCCAGTACTTC	CASSQGPPPLGETQYF
TRBV4-3	-	TRBJ2-3	once	TGCGCCAGCAGCCAGGCCTACTCCCGTTGGGGTACAGATACGCAGTATTTT	CASSQAYSRWGTDTQYF
TRBV18	TRBD1	TRBJ2-7	few	TGTGCCAGCTCACGGGGACAGGGGGGCGAGCAGTACTTC	CASSRGQGGEQYF
TRBV9	-	TRBJ1-3	-	TGTGCCAGCAGCAAAGGACAGCCGGGCTCTGGAAACACCATATATTTT	CASSKGQPGSGNTIYF
TRBV5-4	-	TRBJ2-5	-	TGTGCCAGCGCCCCGTTGATAACCGGGACACGCTTCGGGGGGGAGACCCAGTACTTC	CASAPLITGTRFGGETQYF
TRBV25-1	-	TRBJ1-6	-	TGTGCCAGCAGTGAAAACACGGCAGGGAAGTCACCCCTCCACTTT	CASSENTAGKSPLHF
TRBV7-8	-	TRBJ2-7	-	TGTGCCAGCAGCTTAACGGTGCTAGCCGGGAACGAGCAGTACTTC	CASSLTVLAGNEQYF
TRBV2	-	TRBJ2-7	-	TGTGCCAGCAGTGAAGAATTGGGGGTCATAGTGGAGCAGTACTTC	CASSEELGVIVEQYF
TRBV5-4	TRBD2	TRBJ2-1	-	TGTGCCAGCAGCGACCCAGGAGGGCGGGGGGGCGGTGAGCAGTTCTTC	CASSDPGGRGGGEQFF
TRBV5-1	-	TRBJ2-7	-	TGCGCCAGCAGCCCGGTAGGGCAGGGAATTGGCGAGCAGTACTTC	CASSPVGQGIGEQYF
TRBV19	-	TRBJ1-6	-	TGTGCCAGCCCGGGGGGGCTCCTGAGCTCCTATAATTCACCCCTCCACTTT	CASPGGLLSSYNSPLHF
TRBV9	-	TRBJ2-7	-	TGTGCCAGCAGCGTTGGAGGGGTTCGCTACGAGCAGTACTTC	CASSVGGVRYEQYF
TRBV6-5	TRBD1	TRBJ1-5	-	TGTGCCACCGCCGGGACAGGGGACCAGCCCCAGCATTTT	CATAGTGDQPQHF
TRBV7-9	-	TRBJ1-6	few	TGTGCCAGCAGCCTACAATGGGATTCACCCCTCCACTTT	CASSLQWDSPLHF
TRBV11-3	-	TRBJ2-1	once	TGTGCCAGCAGCTATTCTAGTTCAAGGGAGCAGTTCTTC	CASSYSSSREQFF
TRBV5-6	-	TRBJ1-1	once	TGTGCCAGCAGCTTGGCGGGCCAATTGGGTGGGGCTTTCTTT	CASSLAGQLGGAFF
TRBV9	TRBD1	TRBJ1-2	-	TGTGCCAGCGGTAGGGGGACAGGGGTATTTCTTTCGGGTGGCTACACCTTC	CASGRGTGVFLSGGYTF
TRBV27	-	TRBJ1-1	-	TGTGCCAGCAGTTTAACCGGGACTGAAGCTTTCTTT	CASSLTGTEAFF
TRBV4-1	-	TRBJ2-2	once	TGCGCCAGCAGCCGGGGGACACAGGCGAACACCGGGGAGCTGTTTTTT	CASSRGTQANTGELFF
TRBV12-5	-	TRBJ2-7	-	TGTGCTAGTGCCACTTCGGACAGAAACTACGAGCAGTACTTC	CASATSDRNYEQYF
TRBV6-1	TRBD2	TRBJ2-1	-	TGTGCCAGCAGTGAGGGGGGGTTCTCCTACAATGAGCAGTTCTTC	CASSEGGFSYNEQFF